These T cell receptor beta chains were read from a single sample in a study of T cell changes during pregnancy in multiple sclerosis. Method: immunoSEQ multiplex PCR; TCRdb's copy keeps in-frame clones and lacks some. The sample has under 85,000 clones; roughly nine tenths are singletons. Sequencing used peripheral blood, obtained after pregnancy. These receptors came from a female donor in good health, enrolled as a control in a pregnancy study. Each CDR3 is given with its conserved first and last residue. A D gene is named only where the DNA matches it firmly. Not every row has a clone size; where given, it reads once, few, many or a size class.

TRBJ2-1,-,TRBV7-9,13,-,CASSPNGVLEQFF,TGTGCCAGCAGCCCGAACGGGGTTCTTGAGCAGTTCTTC
TRBJ1-2,-,TRBV30,13,TRBD1,CAWTGQAGDGYTF,TGTGCCTGGACCGGACAGGCCGGGGATGGCTACACCTTC
TRBJ2-7,-,TRBV2,14,-,CASRLAMSSYEQYF,TGTGCCAGCAGGCTAGCGATGAGCTCCTACGAGCAGTACTTC
TRBJ1-4,-,TRBV25-1,14,-,CASSPGQPNEKLFF,TGTGCCAGCTCTCCGGGACAACCTAATGAAAAACTGTTTTTT
TRBJ1-2,-,TRBV6-4,16,TRBD1,CASRGGQGAFEDGYTF,TGTGCCAGCAGGGGGGGGCAGGGGGCCTTTGAGGATGGCTACACCTTC
TRBJ1-2,-,TRBV6-1,11,-,CASTDTYGYTF,TGTGCCAGCACGGACACCTATGGCTACACCTTC
TRBJ1-3,few,TRBV5-6,14,-,CASSFTGFGNTIYF,TGTGCCAGCAGCTTCACAGGTTTCGGAAACACCATATATTTT
TRBJ2-2,once,TRBV4-1,16,TRBD2,CASSQGSSGNTGELFF,TGCGCCAGCAGCCAAGGGTCTAGCGGGAACACCGGGGAGCTGTTTTTT
TRBJ2-7,-,TRBV14,12,-,CASSHSSVEQYF,TGTGCCAGCAGCCATTCCTCGGTCGAGCAGTACTTC
TRBJ1-4,-,TRBV6-6,12,-,CASSLGREKLFF,TGTGCCAGCAGTTTAGGGAGGGAAAAACTGTTTTTT
TRBJ2-6,-,TRBV29-1,16,-,CSVGAFRGSGANVLTF,TGCAGCGTTGGGGCCTTTCGGGGGTCTGGGGCCAACGTCCTGACTTTC
TRBJ2-1,-,TRBV7-9,15,-,CASSLWTSSVFEQFF,TGTGCCAGCAGCTTGTGGACATCTAGCGTCTTTGAGCAGTTCTTC
TRBJ1-6,-,TRBV15,13,-,CATSAERVSPLHF,TGTGCCACCAGCGCAGAGAGGGTTTCACCCCTCCACTTT
TRBJ1-2,-,TRBV5-4,15,-,CASSPPGTINYGYTF,TGTGCCAGCAGCCCTCCCGGGACAATTAACTATGGCTACACCTTC
TRBJ2-1,once,TRBV7-8,16,TRBD1,CASSLEQGVTYNEQFF,TGTGCCAGCAGCTTAGAACAGGGGGTGACCTACAATGAGCAGTTCTTC
TRBJ2-2,few,TRBV29-1,14,TRBD1,CSVPRTGNTGELFF,TGCAGCGTACCCAGGACAGGCAACACCGGGGAGCTGTTTTTT
TRBJ2-3,-,TRBV15,16,TRBD2,CATSRLAGGPGDTQYF,TGTGCCACCAGCAGACTAGCGGGAGGGCCGGGAGATACGCAGTATTTT
TRBJ1-6,-,TRBV19,15,TRBD1,CASRLQGANNSPLHF,TGTGCCAGTAGGCTGCAGGGGGCGAATAATTCACCCCTCCACTTT
TRBJ1-1,-,TRBV27,16,TRBD1,CASSLFQGQGNTEAFF,TGTGCCAGCAGTTTATTTCAGGGACAGGGGAACACTGAAGCTTTCTTT
TRBJ2-7,-,TRBV4-1,14,-,CASSQSIISHEQYF,TGCGCCAGCAGCCAATCTATAATCTCCCACGAGCAGTACTTC
TRBJ2-7,-,TRBV19,15,-,CASSPLEGTLYEQYF,TGTGCCAGTAGTCCCTTGGAGGGGACCCTCTACGAGCAGTACTTC
TRBJ1-2,-,TRBV5-5,15,-,CASSARQGDNYGYTF,TGTGCCAGCAGCGCGAGGCAGGGTGACAACTATGGCTACACCTTC
TRBJ1-1,-,TRBV6-1,15,-,CASTPRVGGNTEAFF,TGTGCCAGCACCCCACGGGTGGGGGGGAACACTGAAGCTTTCTTT
TRBJ2-1,-,TRBV4-3,16,-,CASSQALLSSYNEQFF,TGCGCCAGCAGCCAAGCCCTACTTAGCTCCTACAATGAGCAGTTCTTC